What follows is one T cell receptor (beta chain) and its context. The target antigen is unknown. This PCR relied on a set of 60 Vbeta primers and 13 Jbeta primers. Only in-frame clones appear in the TCRdb table, and some are missing; sequencing was by immunoSEQ multiplex PCR. The sample lists around 190,000 clones, over 65% seen once, with just under 3% in the top ten. The data belong to a study of cytomegalovirus exposure and HLA in healthy donors. Study-wide results and caveats: Association of a missense DCLRE1C variant with TCR beta V- and J-gene trimming was reported in a later analysis.

Healthy individuals who donated bone marrow served as the donors. Unrecorded immune exposure was likely among donors, who were nominally healthy when sampled. V shed 4 bases and J 1 base; nucleotides not matched to a gene: 1. In germline, CDR1 is LNHDA, CDR2 SQIVND (reference sequence). CDR3 length: 13 amino acids. The chain uses TRBV19 and TRBJ2-7; 7 bases align to TRBD1. The sequenced sample was PBMCs. This receptor was taken from a woman in her 30s in good health and CMV-seronegative. CDR3 in amino acids: CASSRDSSYEQYF. In nucleotides, the CDR3 is TGTGCCAGTAGTAGGGACAGTTCCTACGAGCAGTACTTC.